The clone carrying this T cell receptor beta chain was counted a few times. Its antigen is not identified. Researchers made TCR beta libraries by using iRepertoire HTBI primers and running Arm-PCR on CDR3 regions. Each CDR3 protein is one row after TCRdb ran MiXCR on the multiplex PCR reads. The data hold 700,000 or so distinct CDR3 sequences, with roughly 30% observed a single time. The sample originates from a study of regulatory T cells in long-lasting Graves disease. Whole-study context: A definition of persistent Graves' disease required over 5 years of antithyroid drugs plus positive TSH receptor antibodies. Findings and caveats of the study: Newly diagnosed patients had higher TCR diversity than persistent Graves' patients did.

CDR1 is MNHNS and CDR2 is SASEGT in the germline V gene. V dropped 5 bases and J dropped 0; count of bases not matched to a gene: 26. This CDR3 spans 23 amino acids. Time point indicated: persistent/refractory GD, antithyroid drugs over 5 years with positive TRAb. With RNA extracted from PBMCs as input, the TCR library was made. Sequenced material: peripheral blood mononuclear cells (PBMCs), taken when the disease was refractory, from a patient treated with antithyroid drugs. The chain joins TRBV6-1 to TRBJ1-5, with 9 bases aligning to TRBD1. This clonotype was obtained from a female donor with Graves disease. The CDR3 here is CASSRMGGYPGTGWGYSNQPQHF. The CDR3 DNA is TGTGCCAGCAGTAGGATGGGGGGGTATCCCGGGACAGGGTGGGGATATAGCAATCAGCCCCAGCATTTT.